One and the same sample provided the 29 T cell receptor beta chains below, sequenced in a study of response to subunit inactivated influenza vaccine. TCRdb analysed the RT-PCR reads with MiXCR anew, one entry per CDR3 protein. The sample has 530,000 or so distinct CDR3 sequences, 10% to 15% seen once; the top ten hold roughly 10%. Sequences were derived from PBMCs from blood, sampled on the day of vaccination. The receptors shown here come from a man between 45 and 60 years old who received an inactivated influenza vaccine.

This clonotype was detected only a few times. The chain combines TRBV12-3 or TRBV12-4 with TRBJ1-4; D unclear. Trimming shortened V by 3 bases and J by 0 bases, and 26 bases separated the two germline ends. This CDR3 region has 21 residues. This CDR3 is CASSLRVWTGAQFSTNEKLFF. CDR3 sequence (DNA): TGTGCCAGCAGTTTGAGGGTGTGGACGGGAGCACAATTCTCAACTAATGAAAAACTGTTTTTT.

The chain recombines TRBV14 with TRBJ2-7, with D possibly called TRBD1 or TRBD2 (5 bases each). CDR3 length equals 15 residues. Per the germline V gene, CDR1 is SGHDN and CDR2 is FVKESK. Deletions cut 4 bases from V and 3 bases from J, with 16 bases between. The CDR3: CASSRPGLGGYEQYF. CDR3 bases: TGTGCCAGCAGCCGTCCGGGCCTTGGGGGCTACGAGCAGTACTTC.

This clonotype occurred a few times. The chain couples TRBV20-1 to TRBJ2-5; D gene uncertain. Germline V CDR1 and CDR2: DFQATT, SNEGSKA (reference sequence). CDR3 length equals 13 residues. Trimming took off 4 bases at V and 2 bases at J, with 11 bases between the two ends. The CDR3 protein is CSAKKSDQETQYF. The CDR3 nucleotides are TGCAGTGCTAAGAAGTCAGATCAAGAGACCCAGTACTTC.

This clonotype was observed a few times. The V call is TRBV28, the J call TRBJ1-5; D is ambiguous. This CDR3 region has 15 residues. The V gene's germline CDR1 is MDHEN and CDR2 SYDVKM. Trimming removed 6 bases from V and 2 bases from J, with 14 bases in between. CDR3 sequence: CASRSQLAGNQPQHF. DNA of the CDR3: TGTGCCAGCAGATCTCAGCTCGCTGGCAATCAGCCCCAGCATTTT.

This clonotype was found a few times. The rearrangement uses TRBV7-8 and TRBJ2-2, with 16 bases matching TRBD2. Trimming at V came to 4 bases and at J to 6 bases, leaving 5 bases not matched to a gene. The CDR3 sequence is 17 residues long. Germline CDR1 is SGHVS and CDR2 is FQNEAQ. CDR3 DNA: TGTGCCAGCAGCTCCCGGGGACTAGCGGGGGGGTCCGGGGAGCTGTTTTTT. As protein: CASSSRGLAGGSGELFF.

This clonotype appeared a few times. The chain joins TRBV19 to TRBJ2-1; D not certain. The CDR3 runs 13 residues. Germline V gene lookup returns CDR1 LNHDA and CDR2 SQIVND (reference sequence). The ends were cut back, 3 bases at V and 5 bases at J, with 8 bases in the middle. DNA for the CDR3: TGTGCCAGTAGTATCATCCGAAACAATGAGCAGTTCTTC. Its translation: CASSIIRNNEQFF.

In its sample, this clonotype was seen a few times. This chain connects TRBV5-6 to TRBJ2-7; 9 bases line up with TRBD1. The CDR3 is 15 residues long. V trimming: 0 bases; J trimming: 3 bases; junction bases outside the gene matches: 4. Looked up from germline, CDR1 is SGHDT and CDR2 is YYEEEE. The CDR3 is CASSLGTGVFYEQYF. The DNA of the CDR3 is TGTGCCAGCAGCTTGGGGACAGGGGTTTTCTACGAGCAGTACTTC.

This chain joins TRBV12-3 or TRBV12-4 and TRBJ2-3; D gene unclear. V gave up 3 bases and J gave up 5 bases, with 6 bases separating them. The CDR3 extends over 12 amino acids. CDR3 coding DNA: TGTGCCAGCAGTTTTGTGGTAGATACGCAGTATTTT. It specifies CASSFVVDTQYF.

This clonotype was seen a handful of times. The genes are TRBV20-1 and TRBJ2-3, with D hard to call. The CDR3 runs to 13 residues. Germline CDR1 DFQATT, CDR2 SNEGSKA (reference sequence). The V gene lost 1 base and the J gene lost 1 base, with 6 bases spanning the gap. CDR3 amino acids: CSARVPGTDTQYF. CDR3 sequence (DNA): TGCAGTGCTAGAGTCCCAGGCACAGATACGCAGTATTTT.

This clonotype turned up a few times. The chain has TRBV20-1 and TRBJ2-1; 7 bases align to TRBD1. The germline V gene has CDR1 DFQATT and CDR2 SNEGSKA (reference sequence). The CDR3 contains 11 residues. CDR3 nucleotides: TGCTCCGGACAGGCGGGCAATGAGCAGTTCTTC. Translated, it gives CSGQAGNEQFF.

The rearrangement joins TRBV12-3 or TRBV12-4 to TRBJ2-7; perhaps TRBD2 as D (7 bases). The CDR3 contains 14 residues. The V end was cut by 1 base, the J end by 5 bases, with 12 bases between. The CDR3 sequence is CASSLGGGSDEQYF. CDR3 nucleotide sequence: TGTGCCAGCAGTTTAGGGGGGGGCTCGGACGAGCAGTACTTC.

This clonotype was observed at least ten times. This chain uses TRBV5-1 with TRBJ2-1; D is possibly TRBD2 (5 bases). Deletions cut 0 bases from V and 6 bases from J, with 13 bases between. There are 15 residues in the CDR3. Germline-derived CDR1 and CDR2 are SGHRS and YFSETQ. The CDR3 nucleotides read TGCGCCAGCAGCTTGGGCCTAGCCTCCGTCAATGAGCAGTTCTTC. The encoded protein is CASSLGLASVNEQFF.

In this sample, this clonotype turned up a few times. The chain carries TRBV9 and TRBJ2-7; D is uncertain. This CDR3 contains 14 residues. Per germline, CDR1 SGDLS and CDR2 YYNGEE. The V end lost 0 bases, the J end lost 0 bases, and 7 bases lay between the germline ends. CDR3: CASSVDISSYEQYF. The CDR3 DNA is TGTGCCAGCAGCGTAGACATTAGCTCCTACGAGCAGTACTTC.

This clonotype occurred a few times. This sequence joins TRBV28 and TRBJ2-7; D possibly matches TRBD1 or TRBD2 (5 bases each). This CDR3 has 14 amino acids. V dropped 3 bases and J dropped 6 bases, with 15 bases sitting between them. The germline CDR1 and CDR2 sequences are MDHEN and SYDVKM. CDR3: CASSFPGRGSEQYF. CDR3 sequence (DNA): TGTGCCAGCAGTTTTCCAGGGAGAGGTAGCGAGCAGTACTTC.

The J gene is TRBJ2-3, the V gene TRBV3-1; maybe TRBD1 (5 bases). V shed 4 bases and J shed 6 bases, with 11 bases lying between them. Germline values: CDR1 LGHDT, CDR2 YNNKEL (reference sequence). This CDR3 is 13 amino acids long. DNA for the CDR3: TGTGCCAGCAGCCGCGCAGGGATGGATACGCAGTATTTT. As protein: CASSRAGMDTQYF.

This clonotype was seen a few times. This CDR3 reads CSARPGLAGGETQYF. CDR3 DNA sequence: TGCAGTGCTAGACCGGGACTAGCGGGAGGAGAGACCCAGTACTTC. V is TRBV20-1 and J is TRBJ2-5; 15 bases line up with TRBD2. V lost 2 bases and J lost 4; bases outside the gene matches: 2. Germline V gene lookup returns CDR1 DFQATT and CDR2 SNEGSKA (reference sequence). This CDR3 comprises 15 residues.

This clonotype was seen many times. This rearrangement joins TRBV5-1 to TRBJ2-1; TRBD2 aligns across 13 bases. V was clipped by 4 bases and J by 8 bases; unmatched bases: 6. Germline V gene data show CDR1 as SGHRS and CDR2 as YFSETQ. There are 15 residues in the CDR3. The CDR3 reads CASSPGTSGIHEQFF. In DNA form, the CDR3 reads TGCGCCAGCAGCCCCGGGACTAGCGGGATCCATGAGCAGTTCTTC.

This clonotype was seen more than once but under ten times. The chain joins TRBV5-1 to TRBJ1-2; D is unclear. Germline V gives CDR1 SGHRS, CDR2 YFSETQ. Deletions cut 0 bases from V and 0 bases from J, with 9 bases between. The CDR3 is 15 residues long. The CDR3 DNA follows: TGCGCCAGCAGCTTGGATTGGTCTTCTAACTATGGCTACACCTTC. Protein sequence: CASSLDWSSNYGYTF.

This clonotype was observed a handful of times. This chain uses TRBV9 with TRBJ1-5, with D hard to call. CDR1 is SGDLS, CDR2 YYNGEE, per germline. Trimming removed 0 bases at V and 5 bases at J, with 12 bases between. The CDR3 consists of 15 residues. CDR3 amino acids: CASSVGVGGYQPQHF. CDR3 nucleotides: TGTGCCAGCAGCGTAGGGGTAGGTGGCTATCAGCCCCAGCATTTT.

This clonotype occurred a few times. The chain carries TRBV4-3 and TRBJ1-1; no firm D call. Germline V gene data show CDR1 as LGHNA and CDR2 as YSLEER. V was clipped by 0 bases and J by 6 bases, with 14 bases between them. The CDR3 loop spans 15 amino acids. The CDR3 DNA reads TGCGCCAGCAGCCAAGATCCAGCGACGGGTGCTGAAGCTTTCTTT. It yields the protein CASSQDPATGAEAFF.

V and J are TRBV9 and TRBJ2-7; 9 bases match TRBD2. This CDR3 has 15 residues. V was pared by 3 bases and J by 2 bases, with 6 bases of the junction left unmatched. Germline V gene sequence: CDR1 SGDLS, CDR2 YYNGEE. The chain's CDR3 is CASSAGTSSPYEQYF. The DNA for the CDR3 is TGTGCCAGCAGCGCGGGGACTAGCAGCCCCTACGAGCAGTACTTC.

About this clonotype itself: Being one base from a much bigger clone, this may be a read error. This chain joins TRBV12-3 or TRBV12-4 and TRBJ2-3; D ambiguous. This CDR3 is built from 14 residues. The CDR3 DNA reads TGTGCCAGCAGTTTAGAACTAAACACAGCTACGCAGTATTTT. It codes for CASSLELNTATQYF.

This clonotype has a handful of counts. The chain recombines TRBV9 with TRBJ2-2; 16 nucleotides align to TRBD2. CDR3 length equals 17 residues. Germline V CDR1 and CDR2: SGDLS, YYNGEE. V lost 5 bases and J lost 7; bases outside the gene matches: 8. The chain's CDR3 is CASSRGLAGGLYGELFF. The DNA of the CDR3 is TGTGCCAGCAGTCGGGGACTAGCGGGAGGGCTCTACGGGGAGCTGTTTTTT.

The chain couples TRBV10-3 to TRBJ1-5; D is unresolved. The CDR3 sequence is 13 residues long. V shed 5 bases and J shed 5 bases, with 10 bases lying between them. Germline V gene data show CDR1 as ENHRY and CDR2 as SYGVKD. The CDR3 sequence: CAISRRRDQPQHF. DNA of the CDR3: TGTGCCATCAGTCGTCGACGGGATCAGCCCCAGCATTTT.

V is TRBV3-1 and J is TRBJ2-7; 8 nucleotides line up with TRBD2. This CDR3 has 19 amino acids. The germline V gene has CDR1 LGHDT and CDR2 YNNKEL (reference sequence). V lost 4 bases to trimming and J lost 5 bases; unmatched junction nucleotides: 22. The CDR3 spells CASSRAGGVPPRSRNEQYF. The CDR3, as DNA: TGTGCCAGCAGCCGCGCGGGGGGCGTCCCTCCGCGCAGTAGAAACGAGCAGTACTTC.

This clonotype was observed a few times. V is TRBV20-1 and J is TRBJ2-3; the match to TRBD2 covers 8 bases. CDR3 length equals 15 residues. Losses at the gene ends were 2 bases for V and 0 bases for J; bases not matched to a gene: 4. The germline gives CDR1 DFQATT, CDR2 SNEGSKA (reference sequence). The CDR3 spells CSARLSGASTDTQYF. CDR3 nucleotides: TGCAGTGCTAGACTTAGCGGGGCCAGCACAGATACGCAGTATTTT.

This clonotype was seen at least ten times. V usage is TRBV7-8 and J usage is TRBJ1-5; D is undetermined. V was clipped by 5 bases and J by 3 bases, with 11 bases between them. The CDR3 is 14 amino acids. CDR1 and CDR2 from the germline V gene are SGHVS and FQNEAQ. The CDR3 here is CASSPMVVNQPQHF. The CDR3 DNA reads TGTGCCAGCAGCCCAATGGTCGTCAATCAGCCCCAGCATTTT.

The table lists this clonotype with a few counts. The chain recombines TRBV20-1 with TRBJ2-3; D is perhaps TRBD1 or TRBD2 (5 bases each). CDR3 size: 12 residues. CDR1 is DFQATT and CDR2 is SNEGSKA in the germline V gene (reference sequence). The germline V and J ends were trimmed by 5 bases and 4 bases, with 10 bases remaining between them. CDR3 nucleotide sequence: TGCAGTGCTGGGGGAAGCGCAGATACGCAGTATTTT. This translates into CSAGGSADTQYF.

This clonotype was seen a handful of times. The chain has TRBV6-5 and TRBJ2-1; weak D call: TRBD1 (6 bases). Germline loops: CDR1 MNHEY, CDR2 SVGAGI. The CDR3 spans 16 residues. V was trimmed by 2 bases and J by 0 bases, leaving 11 bases between them. The CDR3 DNA reads TGTGCCAGCAGTTACGGGGGCCAAAGCTCCTACAATGAGCAGTTCTTC. Translated, it gives CASSYGGQSSYNEQFF.